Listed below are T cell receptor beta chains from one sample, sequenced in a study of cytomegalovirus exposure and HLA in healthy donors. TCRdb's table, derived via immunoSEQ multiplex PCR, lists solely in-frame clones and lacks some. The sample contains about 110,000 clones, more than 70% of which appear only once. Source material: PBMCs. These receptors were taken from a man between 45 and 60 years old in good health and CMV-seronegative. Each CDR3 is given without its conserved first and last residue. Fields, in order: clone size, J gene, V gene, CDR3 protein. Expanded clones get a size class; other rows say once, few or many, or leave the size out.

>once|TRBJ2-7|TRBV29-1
SVRGSWEQY
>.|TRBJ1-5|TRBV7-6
ASSFSNQPQH
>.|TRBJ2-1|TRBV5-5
ASSWTGGGHNEQF
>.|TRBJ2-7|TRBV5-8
ASSPNPGQGAYEQY
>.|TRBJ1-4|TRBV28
ASSKDREGEKLF
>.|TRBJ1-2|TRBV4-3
ASSQDQGQGRAGYT
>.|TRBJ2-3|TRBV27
ASSVGAGGQY
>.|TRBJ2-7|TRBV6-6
ASCPGGPTYEQY
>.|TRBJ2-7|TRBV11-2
ASSLVYGNEQY
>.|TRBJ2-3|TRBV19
ASSIGLAGGFTDTQY
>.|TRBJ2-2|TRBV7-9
ASTRSGGTFTGELF
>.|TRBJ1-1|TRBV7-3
ASSPEAQGYEAF
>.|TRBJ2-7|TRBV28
ASSIIRDYFLEQY
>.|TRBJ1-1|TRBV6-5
ASSYSAGGLGTEAF
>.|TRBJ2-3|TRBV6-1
ASSEALGTGDTQY
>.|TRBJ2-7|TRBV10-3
AISVGGFEQY
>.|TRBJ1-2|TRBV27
ASSLSGTLYGYT
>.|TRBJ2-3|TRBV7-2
ASSSRRLGTQY
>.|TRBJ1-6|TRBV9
ASSPDAWAEYNSPLH
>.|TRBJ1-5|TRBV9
ASSVTGGNNQPQH
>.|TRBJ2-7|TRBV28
ASSFHSGGSYEQY